This T cell receptor (beta chain) comes out of a study of T cell responses to AZD1222 COVID-19 vaccine. Turning to the study itself: Timing groups of about 4 and about 12 weeks for second doses were pooled. Points from the study as a whole: Two doses of AZD1222 preceded a rise in Spike-specific TCR breadth and depth. The donor cohort was predominantly white British with a female majority, and clonal diversity may have been underestimated. Among those given AZD1222, only five or six were seropositive at baseline.

This clone was counted between two and nine times. Its antigen is as yet unknown. Sequencing was performed with immunoSEQ multiplex PCR; in TCRdb, only in-frame clones are kept and a portion is missing. The repertoire consists of approximately 190,000 clones, with about nine tenths occurring once and the leading ten covering approximately 0.98%. This specimen consisted of peripheral blood, obtained on day 0 of AZD1222 vaccination. The clonotype was recovered from an adult in good health.

This chain's CDR3 is CASSPPDPLGGYTF. DNA for the CDR3: TGTGCCAGCAGCCCCCCGGACCCGCTGGGGGGCTACACCTTC. J is TRBJ1-2 and V is TRBV14; D gene uncertain. The CDR3 spans 14 residues. Germline-derived CDR1 and CDR2 are SGHDN and FVKESK. V was cut by 4 bases and J by 8 bases, with 17 bases left in between.